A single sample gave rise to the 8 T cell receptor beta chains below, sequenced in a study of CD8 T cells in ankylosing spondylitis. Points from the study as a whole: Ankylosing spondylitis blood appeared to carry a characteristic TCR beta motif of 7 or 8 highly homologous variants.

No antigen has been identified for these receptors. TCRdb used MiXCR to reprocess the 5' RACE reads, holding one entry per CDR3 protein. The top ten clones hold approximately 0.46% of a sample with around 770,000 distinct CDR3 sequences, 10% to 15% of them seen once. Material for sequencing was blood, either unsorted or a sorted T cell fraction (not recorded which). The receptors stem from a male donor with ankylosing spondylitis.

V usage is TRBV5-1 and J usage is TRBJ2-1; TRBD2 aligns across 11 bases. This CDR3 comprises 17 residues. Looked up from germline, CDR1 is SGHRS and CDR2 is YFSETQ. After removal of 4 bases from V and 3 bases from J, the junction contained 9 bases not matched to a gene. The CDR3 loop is CASSLTYTSGGYNEQFF. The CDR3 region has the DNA TGCGCCAGCAGCCTGACTTATACTAGCGGGGGCTACAATGAGCAGTTCTTC.

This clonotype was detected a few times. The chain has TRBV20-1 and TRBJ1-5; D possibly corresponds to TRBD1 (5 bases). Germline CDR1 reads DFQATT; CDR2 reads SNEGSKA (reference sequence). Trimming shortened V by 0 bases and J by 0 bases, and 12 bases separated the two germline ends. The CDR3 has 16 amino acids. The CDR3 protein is CSARDSRQPSNQPQHF. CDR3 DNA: TGCAGTGCTAGAGATTCACGACAGCCTAGCAATCAGCCCCAGCATTTT.

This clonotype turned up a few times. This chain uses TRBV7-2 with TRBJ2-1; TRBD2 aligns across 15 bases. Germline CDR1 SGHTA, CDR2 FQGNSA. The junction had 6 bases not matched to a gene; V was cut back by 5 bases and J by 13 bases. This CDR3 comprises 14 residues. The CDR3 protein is CASSPGLAGGPQFF. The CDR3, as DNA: TGTGCCAGCAGCCCAGGACTAGCGGGGGGGCCCCAGTTCTTC. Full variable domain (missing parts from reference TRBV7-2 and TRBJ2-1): GAGVSQSPSNKVTEKGKDVELRCDPISGHTALYWYRQSLGQGLEFLIYFQGNSAPDKSGLPSDRFSAERTGGSVSTLTIQRTQQEDSAVYLCASSPGLAGGPQFFGPGTRLTVL.

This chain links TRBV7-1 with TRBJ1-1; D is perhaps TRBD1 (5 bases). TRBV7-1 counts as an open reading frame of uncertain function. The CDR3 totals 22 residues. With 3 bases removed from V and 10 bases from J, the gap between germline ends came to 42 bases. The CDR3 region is CASSSLRATHLSPGFQWRGAFF. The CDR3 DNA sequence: TGTGCCAGCAGCTCCCTCCGCGCGACTCATCTTTCACCGGGCTTCCAATGGAGGGGAGCTTTCTTT.

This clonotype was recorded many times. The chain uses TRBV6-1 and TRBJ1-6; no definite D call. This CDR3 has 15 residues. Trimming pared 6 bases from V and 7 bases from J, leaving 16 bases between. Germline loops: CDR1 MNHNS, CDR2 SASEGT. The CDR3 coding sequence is TGTGCCAGCAGGCCGACCGTTAGAACCAATTCACCCCTCCACTTT. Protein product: CASRPTVRTNSPLHF.

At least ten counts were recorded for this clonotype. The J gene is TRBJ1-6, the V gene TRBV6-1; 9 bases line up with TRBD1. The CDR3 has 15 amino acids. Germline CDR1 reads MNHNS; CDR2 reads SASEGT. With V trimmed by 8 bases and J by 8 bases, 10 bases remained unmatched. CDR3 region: CASRPGTGRHSPLHF. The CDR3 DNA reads TGTGCCAGCCGTCCCGGGACAGGGAGGCATTCACCCCTCCACTTT.

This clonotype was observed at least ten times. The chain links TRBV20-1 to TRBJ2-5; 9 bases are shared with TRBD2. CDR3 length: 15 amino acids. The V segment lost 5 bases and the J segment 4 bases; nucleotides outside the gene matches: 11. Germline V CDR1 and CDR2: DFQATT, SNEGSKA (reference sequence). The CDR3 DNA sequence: TGCAGTGCTGATCGTCGGCGGGGGGGCTCAGAGACCCAGTACTTC. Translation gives CSADRRRGGSETQYF.

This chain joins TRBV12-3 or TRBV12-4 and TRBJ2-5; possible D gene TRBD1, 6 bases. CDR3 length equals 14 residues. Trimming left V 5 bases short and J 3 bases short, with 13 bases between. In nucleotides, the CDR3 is TGTGCCAGCAGTCCACAGGGTAGTAAAGAGACCCAGTACTTC. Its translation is CASSPQGSKETQYF.